This T cell receptor (beta chain) was obtained from a study of CD8 T cells in acute hepatitis C reinfection. Study-level findings and limits: All groups preferentially used TRBV04 and TRBV06, which was not due to overrepresentation in the naive pool.

Comment on this clone: The antigen is undetermined.

Noted time point: naive CD8 control sorted from an acute-time-point sample. The ends were cut back, 5 bases at V and 7 bases at J, with 27 bases in the middle. The CDR3 extends over 17 amino acids. Germline V CDR1 and CDR2: SGHAT, FQNNGV. Clones were read by immunoSEQ multiplex PCR, and TCRdb kept only the in-frame ones, dropping some. The repertoire holds about 38,000 clones, 70% to 90% seen once, with about a tenth in the top ten. This TCR derives from a woman between 18 and 29 years old who spontaneously cleared hepatitis C infection. V and J are TRBV11-2 and TRBJ2-7; D might be TRBD2 (5 bases). Sequencing used naive CD8+ T cells from PBMCs. The CDR3: CASSPRPIARIEGEQYF. The CDR3 nucleotides are TGTGCCAGCAGCCCAAGACCTATAGCGCGGATCGAAGGTGAGCAGTACTTC.